One sample yielded the 15 T cell receptor beta chains listed below, sequenced in a study of shared clonotypes between healthy human individuals. Profiled with immunoSEQ multiplex PCR; TCRdb holds only in-frame clones, not every one. The table records about 2 million clones, about 94% of them present only once. Positively selected for CCR7, the CD45RO-negative cells used as naive CD8 cells excluded terminally differentiated effector memory CD45RA+ cells. Material for sequencing was naive CD8+ T cells sorted from blood. These receptors were taken from a man between 18 and 29 years old in good health.

On this clone: In the same sample, other DNA sequences code for this CDR3. The gene calls are TRBV4-1 and TRBJ2-7; no definite D call. The CDR3 covers 14 residues. V was trimmed by 0 bases and J by 0 bases, leaving 6 bases between them. The V gene's germline CDR1 is MGHRA and CDR2 YSYEKL. The DNA for the CDR3 is TGCGCCAGCAGCCAAGAGGAGAGCTCCTACGAGCAGTACTTC. The encoded protein is CASSQEESSYEQYF.

The chain recombines TRBV7-2 with TRBJ2-7; 7 nucleotides align to TRBD2. With 1 base clipped from V and 4 bases from J, the junction kept 10 bases outside the gene matches. The length of the CDR3 is 16 residues. From germline, CDR1 is SGHTA and CDR2 FQGNSA. CDR3 sequence (DNA): TGTGCCAGCAGCTTAGTAGCTAGCGGAGCGGAGTACGAGCAGTACTTC. Amino acids: CASSLVASGAEYEQYF.

In DNA, the CDR3 is TGCGCCAGCAGCCAACCCACGCTAGGCACCGGGGAGCTGTTTTTT. Protein product: CASSQPTLGTGELFF. This rearrangement joins TRBV4-1 to TRBJ2-2, with unresolved D. Germline CDR1 and CDR2: MGHRA and YSYEKL. The CDR3 extends over 15 amino acids. Trimming removed 2 bases from V and 4 bases from J, with 11 bases in between.

About this clone: The sample has other DNA sequences that encode this CDR3 too. The chain couples TRBV13 to TRBJ2-3; D is undetermined. The germline V gene has CDR1 PRHDT and CDR2 FYEKMQ (reference sequence). The CDR3 extends over 13 amino acids. With 5 bases removed from V and 3 bases from J, the gap between germline ends came to 9 bases. CDR3 bases: TGTGCCAGCAGCCCTACTGGAACAGATACGCAGTATTTT. Residues: CASSPTGTDTQYF.

About this clone: Other DNA sequences in this specimen translate into the identical CDR3. CDR3 sequence reads: CAWSVLSYNSPLHF. CDR3 nucleotide sequence: TGTGCCTGGAGTGTGCTCAGTTATAATTCACCCCTCCACTTT. The V call is TRBV30, the J call TRBJ1-6; D call uncertain. From germline, CDR1 is GTSNPN and CDR2 SVGIG (reference sequence). CDR3 length equals 14 residues. V lost 0 bases to trimming and J lost 4 bases, with 7 bases between them.

The chain couples TRBV5-6 to TRBJ1-2; D is ambiguous. CDR1 is SGHDT, CDR2 YYEEEE, per germline. V shed 1 base and J shed 8 bases, with 9 bases lying between them. The length of the CDR3 is 12 residues. CDR3 nucleotide sequence: TGTGCCAGCAGCTTGAACCTTGAGGGCTACACCTTC. Amino acids: CASSLNLEGYTF.

V and J are TRBV4-3 and TRBJ2-3; possibly TRBD2 for D (5 bases). Trimming took off 0 bases at V and 5 bases at J, with 6 bases between the two ends. CDR3 length: 13 amino acids. Germline V CDR1 and CDR2: LGHNA, YSLEER. The chain's CDR3 is CASSQDGRDTQYF. The CDR3 bases are TGCGCCAGCAGCCAAGATGGGAGAGATACGCAGTATTTT.

The rearrangement links TRBV27 to TRBJ2-5, with 7 positions matching TRBD1. CDR3 size: 17 residues. The trim removed 6 bases at V and 1 base at J, leaving 14 bases unmatched. CDR1 is MNHEY, CDR2 SMNVEV, per germline (reference sequence). This CDR3 reads CASSLIPGQRSQETQYF. CDR3 DNA: TGTGCCAGCAGCCTTATTCCGGGACAGAGGTCCCAAGAGACCCAGTACTTC.

In its sample, this clone was seen once. The V and J genes are TRBV27 and TRBJ2-1, with TRBD1 matching over 12 bases. The CDR3 is 16 residues long. CDR1 MNHEY and CDR2 SMNVEV come from the germline V gene (reference sequence). Trimming cost V 4 bases and J 6 bases; bases outside gene matches: 7. For the CDR3, the DNA is TGTGCCAGCAGTTACGGGACAGGGGGCGGTAGCAATGAGCAGTTCTTC. Its translation: CASSYGTGGGSNEQFF.

This chain uses TRBV5-8 with TRBJ1-1; 8 bases are a match to TRBD1. Losses at the gene ends were 0 bases for V and 6 bases for J; bases not matched to a gene: 7. Looked up from germline, CDR1 is SGHTS and CDR2 is YDEGEE. The length of the CDR3 is 15 residues. CDR3 coding DNA: TGTGCCAGCAGCTTGGGTCCAGGGGGCGCCTCTGAAGCTTTCTTT. Its protein product is CASSLGPGGASEAFF. The full variable domain, rest sourced from reference TRBV5-8 and TRBJ1-1, is EAGVTQSPTHLIKTRGQQATLRCSPISGHTSVYWYQQALGLGLQFLLWYDEGEERNRGNFPPRFSGRQFPNYSSELNVNALELEDSALYLCASSLGPGGASEAFFGQGTRLTVV.

CDR3 sequence reads: CARVYVGYLNTEAFF. DNA of the CDR3: TGTGCCAGGGTTTATGTCGGTTATTTGAACACTGAAGCTTTCTTT. The chain employs TRBV6-5 and TRBJ1-1; D is uncertain. This CDR3 has 15 residues. The ends were cut back, 9 bases at V and 0 bases at J, with 17 bases in the middle. From germline, CDR1 is MNHEY and CDR2 SVGAGI.

This rearrangement joins TRBV9 to TRBJ1-2; possible D gene TRBD1, 6 bases. The CDR3 sequence is 19 residues long. V lost 1 base, J lost 8 bases, and 30 bases lay in between. The germline gives CDR1 SGDLS, CDR2 YYNGEE. The CDR3 loop is CASSVKDRQGHLKERGYTF. Here the CDR3 DNA reads TGTGCCAGCAGCGTAAAAGACCGTCAGGGGCACCTCAAGGAAAGAGGCTACACCTTC. Full variable domain (outside the CDR3, taken from reference TRBV9 and TRBJ1-2): DSGVTQTPKHLITATGQRVTLRCSPRSGDLSVYWYQQSLDQGLQFLIQYYNGEERAKGNILERFSAQQFPDLHSELNLSSLELGDSALYFCASSVKDRQGHLKERGYTFGSGTRLTVV.

The V gene is TRBV28, the J gene TRBJ1-1; 8 nucleotides align to TRBD1. Trimming removed 6 bases from V and 8 bases from J; junction bases left unmatched: 8. CDR3 length: 13 amino acids. In germline, CDR1 is MDHEN, CDR2 SYDVKM. The CDR3 DNA sequence: TGTGCCAGCAGAGAGACAGGGGTATGGGAAGCTTTCTTT. It is translated as CASRETGVWEAFF.

There are a few counts of this clone. Other DNA sequences of this sample code for an identical CDR3. This chain joins TRBV4-2 and TRBJ2-2; D call uncertain. The CDR3 runs to 11 residues. The V gene's germline CDR1 is LGHNA and CDR2 YNFKEQ. Trimming pared 2 bases from V and 7 bases from J, leaving 2 bases between. The DNA of the CDR3 is TGTGCCAGCAGCCAAAGCGGGGAGCTGTTTTTT. Protein: CASSQSGELFF.

The chain joins TRBV2 to TRBJ1-3, with D tentatively TRBD1 (6 bases). Germline V gene lookup returns CDR1 SNHLY and CDR2 FYNNEI. Trimming took 7 bases from V and 0 from J, leaving 13 bases between them. The CDR3 spans 15 residues. The CDR3 region is CASKGGPGSGNTIYF. The CDR3 region has the DNA TGTGCCAGCAAAGGGGGGCCCGGCTCTGGAAACACCATATATTTT.